This is a list of T cell receptor beta chains from one sample in a study of identical twins. TCRdb called the 5' RACE reads again in MiXCR, with one record for every CDR3 protein. The sample consists of hundreds of thousands of distinct CDR3 sequences, more than 20% of them appearing once. The sample was also reused in another study, on yellow fever vaccine responses in identical twins.

The sample taken for sequencing was CD4+ T cells sorted from blood. Every receptor here comes from a woman younger than 35 in good health. The CDR3 runs from the conserved cysteine through the conserved F or W. Fields, in order: V gene, D gene, J gene, clone size, CDR3 DNA, CDR3 protein. A D gene is named only where the DNA matches it firmly. Clone size is given for some rows only: seen once, a few or many times, or a class if the clone is expanded.

v_gene: TRBV20-1
d_gene: NA
j_gene: TRBJ2-1
abundance: few
CDR3nt: TGCAGTGCTAGAGATACTAAACTAGGACTATCCTACAATGAGCAGTTCTTC
CDR3aa: CSARDTKLGLSYNEQFF

v_gene: TRBV29-1
d_gene: NA
j_gene: TRBJ2-7
abundance: NA
CDR3nt: TGCAGTGCCCGGGCGGGCCAATACGAGCAGTACTTC
CDR3aa: CSARAGQYEQYF

v_gene: TRBV27
d_gene: TRBD2
j_gene: TRBJ2-7
abundance: NA
CDR3nt: TGTGCCAGCAGTTTGCGGGAGGGCCTGTGGGAGCAGTACTTC
CDR3aa: CASSLREGLWEQYF

v_gene: TRBV9
d_gene: NA
j_gene: TRBJ1-5
abundance: NA
CDR3nt: TGTGCCAGCAGCGCGATGGGGGGCAATCAGCCCCAGCATTTT
CDR3aa: CASSAMGGNQPQHF

v_gene: TRBV20-1
d_gene: TRBD2
j_gene: TRBJ2-1
abundance: NA
CDR3nt: TGCAGTGCGGAGACTAGCCTTTACAATGAGCAGTTCTTC
CDR3aa: CSAETSLYNEQFF

v_gene: TRBV7-9
d_gene: NA
j_gene: TRBJ2-4
abundance: NA
CDR3nt: TGTGCCAGCAGTCCGGACAGCCAAGCCAAAAACATTCAGTACTTC
CDR3aa: CASSPDSQAKNIQYF

v_gene: TRBV29-1
d_gene: TRBD2
j_gene: TRBJ2-5
abundance: many
CDR3nt: TGCAGCGTTGAACCTAGCGGGAACTTCTGGGAGACCCAGTACTTC
CDR3aa: CSVEPSGNFWETQYF

v_gene: TRBV5-8
d_gene: TRBD2
j_gene: TRBJ2-7
abundance: few
CDR3nt: TGTGCCAGCACAGCGGGAGGTAGGGAGCAGTACTTC
CDR3aa: CASTAGGREQYF

v_gene: TRBV12-3/TRBV12-4
d_gene: TRBD2
j_gene: TRBJ2-7
abundance: NA
CDR3nt: TGTGCCAGCAAACTAGCGGGGTCCTACGAGCAGTACTTC
CDR3aa: CASKLAGSYEQYF

v_gene: TRBV20-1
d_gene: TRBD2
j_gene: TRBJ2-1
abundance: NA
CDR3nt: TGCAGTGCTAGAGATCGAGCGGGAGGGCGATCGCGGGCCTACAATGAGCAGTTCTTC
CDR3aa: CSARDRAGGRSRAYNEQFF

v_gene: TRBV5-1
d_gene: TRBD1
j_gene: TRBJ2-1
abundance: once
CDR3nt: TGCGCCAGCAGCCGTATAGGGGGCGTTTCCTACAATGAGCAGTTCTTC
CDR3aa: CASSRIGGVSYNEQFF

v_gene: TRBV6-2/TRBV6-3
d_gene: TRBD1
j_gene: TRBJ2-2
abundance: NA
CDR3nt: TGTGCCAGCATCAACGGGGGCAGGGGGCTCAGGTGGGGTCAAATGAACACCGGGGAGCTGTTTTTT
CDR3aa: CASINGGRGLRWGQMNTGELFF

v_gene: TRBV12-3/TRBV12-4
d_gene: TRBD1
j_gene: TRBJ1-3
abundance: few
CDR3nt: TGTGCCAGCAGTTGGACAGGGAACTCTGGAAACACCATATATTTT
CDR3aa: CASSWTGNSGNTIYF

v_gene: TRBV27
d_gene: NA
j_gene: TRBJ2-7
abundance: few
CDR3nt: TGTGCCAGCAGTTTAAAGGCAGGGGACTCCTACGAGCAGTACTTC
CDR3aa: CASSLKAGDSYEQYF

v_gene: TRBV3-1
d_gene: TRBD2
j_gene: TRBJ2-5
abundance: NA
CDR3nt: TGTGCCAGCAGCCAAGATCGGAAGACTAGCGGGCGGCAAGAGACCCAGTACTTC
CDR3aa: CASSQDRKTSGRQETQYF